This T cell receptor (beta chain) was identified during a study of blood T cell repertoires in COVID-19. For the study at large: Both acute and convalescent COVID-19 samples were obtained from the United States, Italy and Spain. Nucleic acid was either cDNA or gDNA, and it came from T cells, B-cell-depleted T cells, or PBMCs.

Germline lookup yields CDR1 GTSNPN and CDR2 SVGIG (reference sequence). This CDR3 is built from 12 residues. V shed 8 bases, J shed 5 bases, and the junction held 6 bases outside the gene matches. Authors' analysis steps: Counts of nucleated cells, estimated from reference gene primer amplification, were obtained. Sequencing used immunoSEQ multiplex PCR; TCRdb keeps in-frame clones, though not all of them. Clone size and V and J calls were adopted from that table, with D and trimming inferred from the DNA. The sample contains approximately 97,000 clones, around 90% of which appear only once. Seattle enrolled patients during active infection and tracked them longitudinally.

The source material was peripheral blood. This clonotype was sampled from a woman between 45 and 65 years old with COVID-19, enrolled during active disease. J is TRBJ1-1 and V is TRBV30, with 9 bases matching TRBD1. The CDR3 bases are TGTGCCGGAGACAGGGGGGAGACTGAAGCTTTCTTT. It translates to CAGDRGETEAFF.